This T cell receptor (beta chain) was identified in a study of identical twins. TCRdb fed the 5' RACE reads into MiXCR, producing one record per CDR3 protein. The sample lists 250,000 to 350,000 distinct CDR3 sequences; over 8.5% were seen once. The same sample was also studied in work on yellow fever vaccine responses in identical twins.

The sample taken for sequencing was CD8+ T cells sorted from blood. This receptor was obtained from a woman aged 18 to 35 in good health.

The CDR3 here is CASSQDRSAQETQYF. The CDR3 DNA is TGCGCCAGCAGCCAAGATCGCTCAGCTCAAGAGACCCAGTACTTC. This chain connects TRBV4-3 to TRBJ2-5; D ambiguous. Trimming cost V 0 bases and J 2 bases, with 10 bases left between them. This CDR3 comprises 15 residues. Germline CDR1 reads LGHNA; CDR2 reads YSLEER.